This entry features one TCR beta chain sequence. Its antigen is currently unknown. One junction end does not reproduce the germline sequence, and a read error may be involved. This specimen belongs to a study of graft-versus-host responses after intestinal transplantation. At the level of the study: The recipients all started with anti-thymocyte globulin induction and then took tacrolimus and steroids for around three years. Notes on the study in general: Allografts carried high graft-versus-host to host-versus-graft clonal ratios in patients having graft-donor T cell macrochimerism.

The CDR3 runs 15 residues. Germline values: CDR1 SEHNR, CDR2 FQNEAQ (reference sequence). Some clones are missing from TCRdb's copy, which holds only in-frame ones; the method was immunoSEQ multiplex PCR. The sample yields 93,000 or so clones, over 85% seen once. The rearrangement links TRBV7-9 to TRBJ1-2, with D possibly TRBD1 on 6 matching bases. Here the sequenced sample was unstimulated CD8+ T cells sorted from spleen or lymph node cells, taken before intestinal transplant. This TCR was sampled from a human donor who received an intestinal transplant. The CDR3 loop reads CASSLVGALSFGYAF. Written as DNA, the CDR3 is TGTGCCAGCAGCTTAGTGGGGGCTCTCTCCTTTGGCTACGCCTTC. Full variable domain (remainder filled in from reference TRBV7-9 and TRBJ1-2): DTGVSQNPRHKITKRGQNVTFRCDPISEHNRLYWYRQTLGQGPEFLTYFQNEAQLEKSRLLSDRFSAERPKGSFSTLEIQRTEQGDSAMYLCASSLVGALSFGYAFGSGTRLTVV.